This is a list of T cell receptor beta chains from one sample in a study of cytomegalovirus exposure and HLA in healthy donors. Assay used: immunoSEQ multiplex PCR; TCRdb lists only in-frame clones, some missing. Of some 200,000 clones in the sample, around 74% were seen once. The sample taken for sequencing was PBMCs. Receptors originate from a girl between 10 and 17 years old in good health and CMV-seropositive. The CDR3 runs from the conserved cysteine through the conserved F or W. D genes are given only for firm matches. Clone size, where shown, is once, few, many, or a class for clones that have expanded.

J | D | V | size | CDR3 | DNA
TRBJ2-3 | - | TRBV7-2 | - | CASSLVPSTNTDTQYF | TGTGCCAGCAGCTTAGTACCGTCGACTAACACAGATACGCAGTATTTT
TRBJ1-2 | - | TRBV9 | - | CASSGREVGYTF | TGTGCCAGCAGCGGCCGGGAAGTAGGCTACACCTTC
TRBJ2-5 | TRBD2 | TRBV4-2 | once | CASSQGAGGGPGETQYF | TGTGCCAGCAGCCAAGGGGCGGGCGGGGGGCCGGGGGAGACCCAGTACTTC
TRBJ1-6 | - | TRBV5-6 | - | CASSPDRGQPLHF | TGTGCCAGCAGTCCTGATCGAGGACAACCCCTCCACTTT
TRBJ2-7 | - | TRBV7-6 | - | CASSLEYTYEQYF | TGTGCCAGCAGCTTAGAGTACACCTACGAGCAGTACTTC
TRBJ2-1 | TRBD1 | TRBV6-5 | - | CASRSTGYNEQFF | TGTGCCAGCAGATCGACAGGGTACAATGAGCAGTTCTTC
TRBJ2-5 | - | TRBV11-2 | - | CASSLDLAGQETQYF | TGTGCCAGCAGCTTAGATCTGGCAGGGCAAGAGACCCAGTACTTC
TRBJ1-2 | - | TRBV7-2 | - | CASSTREGGGYTF | TGTGCCAGCAGCACCAGGGAGGGGGGCGGCTACACCTTC
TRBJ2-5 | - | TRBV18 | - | CASSLYQETQYF | TGTGCCAGCTCCCTGTACCAAGAGACCCAGTACTTC
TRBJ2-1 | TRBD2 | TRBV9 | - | CASSPQLVSGGNNEQFF | TGTGCCAGCAGCCCCCAATTAGTTAGCGGGGGTAACAATGAGCAGTTCTTC
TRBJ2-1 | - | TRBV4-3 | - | CASSQEWGRMTRDAAQGQFF | TGCGCCAGCAGCCAAGAATGGGGGCGGATGACCCGGGACGCCGCTCAGGGGCAGTTCTTC
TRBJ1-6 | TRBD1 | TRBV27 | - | CASSNWQGAQYNSPLHF | TGTGCCAGCAGCAATTGGCAGGGGGCACAATATAATTCACCCCTCCACTTT
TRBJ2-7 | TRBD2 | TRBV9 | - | CASSVGGGTYEQYF | TGTGCCAGCAGCGTCGGCGGGGGGACCTACGAGCAGTACTTC
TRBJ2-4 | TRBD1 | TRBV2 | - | CASSGTGEAKNIQYF | TGTGCCAGCAGCGGGACAGGGGAGGCCAAAAACATTCAGTACTTC
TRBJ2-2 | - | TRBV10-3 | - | CAISGAADGELFF | TGTGCCATCAGTGGAGCGGCAGACGGGGAGCTGTTTTTT
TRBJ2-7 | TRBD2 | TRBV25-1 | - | CASSDSGGGTYEQYF | TGTGCCAGCAGTGATAGTGGCGGGGGGACCTACGAGCAGTACTTC
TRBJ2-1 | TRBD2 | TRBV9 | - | CASSGPSGTSGYNEQFF | TGTGCCAGCAGCGGCCCTTCCGGGACTAGCGGATACAATGAGCAGTTCTTC